This is a list of T cell receptor beta chains from one sample in a study of T-cell reconstitution after alpha-beta-depleted transplantation in children. TCRdb reprocessed the PCR reads via MiXCR and lists one record per CDR3 protein. The sample yields under 850,000 distinct CDR3 sequences, roughly 13% seen once. The sample was PBMCs, taken before TCRalphabeta/CD19-depleted stem cell transplant. The receptors originated from a girl aged 2 to 10 with congenital amegakaryocytic thrombocytopenia, due to receive a stem cell transplant. CDR3s include the opening cysteine and the closing phenylalanine or tryptophan. Each record gives: clone size, V gene, D gene, J gene, CDR3 DNA, CDR3 protein. The D gene is left open where the match is weak. Only part of the rows carry a size: once, few, many, or a class if the clone is expanded.

>many|TRBV29-1|NA|TRBJ1-2
TGCAGCGTTGCCCCGCGTCTAGAAGTTAACTATGGCTACACCTTC
CSVAPRLEVNYGYTF
>many|TRBV5-1|NA|TRBJ1-5
TGCGCCAGCAGCTACAGGGATGGTCAGCCCCAGCATTTT
CASSYRDGQPQHF
>many|TRBV20-1|NA|TRBJ2-7
TGCAGTGCTAGAGGGTTCGCGATCGAGCAGTACTTC
CSARGFAIEQYF
>few|TRBV11-2|NA|TRBJ2-1
TGTGCCAGCAGCATAAGGACCCAGAACAATGAGCAGTTCTTC
CASSIRTQNNEQFF
>NA|TRBV7-9|NA|TRBJ2-7
TGTGCCAGCAGCCGGGAGTCGATTGAGCAGTACTTC
CASSRESIEQYF
>few|TRBV20-1|TRBD2|TRBJ2-1
TGCAGTGCCTTCAGCGGGAGATGGTCCTACAATGAGCAGTTCTTC
CSAFSGRWSYNEQFF
>many|TRBV7-9|TRBD1|TRBJ1-1
TGTGCCAGCAGCTTCGCGGACAGGGCGGACACTGAAGCTTTCTTT
CASSFADRADTEAFF
>NA|TRBV15|TRBD2|TRBJ2-7
TGTGCCACCAGCTCGACGGGACTAGCGGGCTACGAGCAGTACTTC
CATSSTGLAGYEQYF
>NA|TRBV20-1|NA|TRBJ2-5
TGCAGTGCTAGGTCTCCGGGGAAAGAGACCCAGTACTTC
CSARSPGKETQYF
>many|TRBV20-1|NA|TRBJ2-3
TGCAGTGCTAGCTTTCCCCGGATCACAGATACGCAGTATTTT
CSASFPRITDTQYF
>few|TRBV15|NA|TRBJ2-4
TGTGCCACCAGCAGAGGTGGCATTCAGTACTTC
CATSRGGIQYF
>many|TRBV29-1|NA|TRBJ2-5
TGCAGCGTTTCCAGGGCCCACCAAGAGACCCAGTACTTC
CSVSRAHQETQYF
>few|TRBV7-8|TRBD2|TRBJ2-5
TGTGCCAGCAGCCCGCCCCTAGGGAGGGCCCAAGAGACCCAGTACTTC
CASSPPLGRAQETQYF
>NA|TRBV11-3|NA|TRBJ2-1
TGTGCCAGCAGCTTAAGGGCGGGATGGGGGGATGAGCAGTTCTTC
CASSLRAGWGDEQFF
>many|TRBV28|TRBD2|TRBJ2-3
TGTGCCAGCAGTTCGGGCAGCGGGAGGGCAGGAAGAGATACGCAGTATTTT
CASSSGSGRAGRDTQYF
>NA|TRBV5-1|NA|TRBJ2-7
TGCGCCAGCAGCAGACCCAACGACTACGAGCAGTACTTC
CASSRPNDYEQYF
>NA|TRBV5-1|NA|TRBJ2-7
TGCGCCAGCAGCACCGGGACTGGCAACTACGAGCAGTACTTC
CASSTGTGNYEQYF
>NA|TRBV12-3/TRBV12-4|NA|TRBJ2-2
TGTGCCAGCAGTAAGAGGAGCGGGGAGCTGTTTTTT
CASSKRSGELFF
>many|TRBV20-1|TRBD2|TRBJ2-5
TGCAGTGCTAGTGAGAGACTAGCGGAAGAGACCCAGTACTTC
CSASERLAEETQYF
>NA|TRBV3-1|NA|TRBJ2-3
TGTGCCAGCAGCCAACGGGGGAGCACAGATACGCAGTATTTT
CASSQRGSTDTQYF
>many|TRBV5-1|TRBD2|TRBJ2-1
TGCGCCAGCAGCTTGGCCCTAGCGGGGATCTCCTACAATGAGCAGTTCTTC
CASSLALAGISYNEQFF
>few|TRBV18|NA|TRBJ2-7
TGTGCCAGCTCACCTCTAGGGAACTCCTACGAGCAGTACTTC
CASSPLGNSYEQYF
>once|TRBV10-3|NA|TRBJ2-3
TGTGCCATCAAGTCCACTAGCACAGATACGCAGTATTTT
CAIKSTSTDTQYF
>many|TRBV29-1|NA|TRBJ2-7
TGCAGCGTTTTGACCGGGTCCGAGCAGTACTTC
CSVLTGSEQYF
>many|TRBV20-1|NA|TRBJ2-7
TGCAGTGCTAGAGAGCCCAGCGGATACTACGAGCAGTACTTC
CSAREPSGYYEQYF
>NA|TRBV3-1|TRBD2|TRBJ2-5
TGTGCCTGCAGTCTAGTTAGGACTAGCGGGAGTGGAGAGACCCAGTACTTC
CACSLVRTSGSGETQYF
>NA|TRBV20-1|NA|TRBJ2-1
TGCAGTGCCCGACCGTGGAATGAGCAGTTCTTC
CSARPWNEQFF
>NA|TRBV28|NA|TRBJ1-3
TGTGCCAGCAGACCTTTAACCGGGACAATAAATGGAAACACCATATATTTT
CASRPLTGTINGNTIYF
>few|TRBV19|TRBD2|TRBJ2-5
TGTGCCAGTAGTATCATAGCGGGAGCACAAGAGACCCAGTACTTC
CASSIIAGAQETQYF
>NA|TRBV5-1|NA|TRBJ1-5
TGCGCCAGCAGCTTGAGGACAGTCAGCATTATAGGCAATCAGCCCCAGCATTTT
CASSLRTVSIIGNQPQHF
>many|TRBV5-1|NA|TRBJ1-5
TGCGCCAGCAGCTTCGGGACGGAACAGCCCCAGCATTTT
CASSFGTEQPQHF
>many|TRBV28|TRBD2|TRBJ2-3
TGTGCCAGCAGTTTGACCGAGCGGGAGGGCCATAGCACAGATACGCAGTATTTT
CASSLTEREGHSTDTQYF
>few|TRBV20-1|TRBD2|TRBJ2-7
TGCAGTGCTAGAGGGGGACTAGCGTCCTACGAGCAGTACTTC
CSARGGLASYEQYF
>few|TRBV28|NA|TRBJ2-1
TGTGCCAGCAGGCAGGGGTCCGCCTACAATGAGCAGTTCTTC
CASRQGSAYNEQFF
>few|TRBV28|NA|TRBJ2-5
TGTGCCAGCAATCCGGCTATCCACCGTCCAGGGACCCAGTACTTC
CASNPAIHRPGTQYF
>few|TRBV7-9|NA|TRBJ2-1
TGTGCCAGCAGCTTGGGATGGGTTTCCTACAATGAGCAGTTCTTC
CASSLGWVSYNEQFF
>NA|TRBV6-2/TRBV6-3|TRBD2|TRBJ2-3
TGTGCCAGCGGACGGGGACTAGCGGGAGGGTTGGATACGCAGTATTTT
CASGRGLAGGLDTQYF
>NA|TRBV9|NA|TRBJ2-1
TGTGCCAGCAGCGTAGAAACGAATGAGCAGTTCTTC
CASSVETNEQFF
>many|TRBV5-1|TRBD1|TRBJ2-5
TGCGCCAGCAGCTACCTAAACAGGGGCGAGACCCAGTACTTC
CASSYLNRGETQYF
>many|TRBV7-2|NA|TRBJ2-7
TGTGCCAGCAGCTACGGATCGGTCTACGAGCAGTACTTC
CASSYGSVYEQYF
>NA|TRBV4-2|NA|TRBJ1-4
TGTGCCAGCAGCCAAGGCCGGGGGCAGGAAAAACTGTTTTTT
CASSQGRGQEKLFF
>few|TRBV2|TRBD1|TRBJ2-1
TGTGCCAGCAGGGAAACGGGACAGGGAAGCAATGAGCAGTTCTTC
CASRETGQGSNEQFF
>many|TRBV9|TRBD2|TRBJ2-3
TGTGCCAGCAGCGTTAGCGGGAGGATCGCAGATACGCAGTATTTT
CASSVSGRIADTQYF
>many|TRBV20-1|TRBD2|TRBJ2-7
TGCAGTGCTAGAGATCACCGACTAGCGGAATACGAGCAGTACTTC
CSARDHRLAEYEQYF
>few|TRBV5-1|TRBD2|TRBJ2-7
TGCGCCAGCAGCTTGGCAGGACTAGCGGGGCCGGAGCAGTACTTC
CASSLAGLAGPEQYF
>many|TRBV12-3/TRBV12-4|TRBD1|TRBJ1-3
TGTGCCAGCAGTTCCCCGATGACGGGACAGGGGGACACCATATATTTT
CASSSPMTGQGDTIYF
>many|TRBV15|TRBD2|TRBJ2-7
TGTGCCACCAGTCCGTTACTAGCGGGAAACTACGAGCAGTACTTC
CATSPLLAGNYEQYF
>many|TRBV7-9|NA|TRBJ2-1
TGTGCCAGCAGCCAAAACGGGGGCCACAATGAGCAGTTCTTC
CASSQNGGHNEQFF
>NA|TRBV5-1|NA|TRBJ1-6
TGCGCCAGCAGTATACGGGGGCCGAGCTCCTATAATTCACCCCTCCACTTT
CASSIRGPSSYNSPLHF
>many|TRBV12-3/TRBV12-4|NA|TRBJ2-1
TGTGCCAGCAGTTTAGACTCAAATGAGCAGTTCTTC
CASSLDSNEQFF
>few|TRBV11-2|NA|TRBJ2-1
TGTGCCAGCAGCTTAGCCATCGCCAATGAGCAGTTCTTC
CASSLAIANEQFF
>NA|TRBV29-1|TRBD2|TRBJ2-1
TGCAGCGCCGGGACTAGCGGGACCTCCTACAATGAGCAGTTCTTC
CSAGTSGTSYNEQFF
>NA|TRBV6-1|NA|TRBJ2-7
TGTGCCAGCAGTGAAGGGCAGGCAGGGCGGGATCGGCAGTACTTC
CASSEGQAGRDRQYF
>many|TRBV5-6|NA|TRBJ2-1
TGTGCCAGCAGCTTTTGGCGGATTTCCTACAATGAGCAGTTCTTC
CASSFWRISYNEQFF
>few|TRBV7-6|TRBD2|TRBJ2-7
TGTGCCAGCAGCCCGGGTCCTACTAGCGGGAACTTCGAGCAGTACTTC
CASSPGPTSGNFEQYF
>few|TRBV5-1|TRBD1|TRBJ2-7
TGCGCCAGCAGCGCGACAGGGGGCGCGAACGAGCAGTACTTC
CASSATGGANEQYF